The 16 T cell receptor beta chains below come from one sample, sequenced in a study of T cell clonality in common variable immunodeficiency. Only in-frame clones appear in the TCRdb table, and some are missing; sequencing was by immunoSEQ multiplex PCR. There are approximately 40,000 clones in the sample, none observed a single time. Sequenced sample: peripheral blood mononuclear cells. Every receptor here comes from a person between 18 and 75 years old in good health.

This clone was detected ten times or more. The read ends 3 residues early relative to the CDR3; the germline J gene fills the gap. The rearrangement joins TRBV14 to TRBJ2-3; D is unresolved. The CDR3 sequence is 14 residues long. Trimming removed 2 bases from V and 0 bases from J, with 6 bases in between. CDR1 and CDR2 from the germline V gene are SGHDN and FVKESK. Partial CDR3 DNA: TGTGCCAGCAGCCAATTTCCTAGCACAGATACG. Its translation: CASSQFPSTDT. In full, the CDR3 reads CASSQFPSTDTQYF.

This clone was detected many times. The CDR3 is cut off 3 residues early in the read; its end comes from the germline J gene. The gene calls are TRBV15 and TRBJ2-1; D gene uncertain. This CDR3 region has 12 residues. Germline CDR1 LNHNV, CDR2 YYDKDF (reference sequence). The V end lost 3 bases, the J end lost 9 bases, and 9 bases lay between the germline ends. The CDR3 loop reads CATSSVLSEQFF. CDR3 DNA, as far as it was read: TGTGCCACCAGCAGTGTCCTCAGTGAG.

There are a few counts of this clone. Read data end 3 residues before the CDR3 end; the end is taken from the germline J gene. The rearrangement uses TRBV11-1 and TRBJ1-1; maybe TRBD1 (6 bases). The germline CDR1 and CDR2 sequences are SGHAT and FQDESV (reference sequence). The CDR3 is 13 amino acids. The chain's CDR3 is CASSPGTFPAAFF. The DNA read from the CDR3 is TGTGCCAGCAGCCCGGGGACATTTCCGGCA.

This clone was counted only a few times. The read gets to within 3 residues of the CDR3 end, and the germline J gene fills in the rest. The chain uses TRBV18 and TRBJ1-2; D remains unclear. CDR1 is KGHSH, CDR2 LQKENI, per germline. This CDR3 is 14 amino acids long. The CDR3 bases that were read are TGTGCCAGCTCACCACTAGCGGGATTGAATGAC. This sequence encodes CASSPLAGLND. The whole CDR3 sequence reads CASSPLAGLNDYTF.

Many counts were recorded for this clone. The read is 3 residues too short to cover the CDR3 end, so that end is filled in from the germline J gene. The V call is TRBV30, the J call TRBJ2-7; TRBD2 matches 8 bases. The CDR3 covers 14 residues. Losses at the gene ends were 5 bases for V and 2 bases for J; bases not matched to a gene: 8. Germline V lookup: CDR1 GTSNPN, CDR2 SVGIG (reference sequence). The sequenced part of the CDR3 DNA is TGTGCCTGGTCGGGGGGGACGATAACCTACGAG. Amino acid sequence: CAWSGGTITYE. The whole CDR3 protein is CAWSGGTITYEQYF.

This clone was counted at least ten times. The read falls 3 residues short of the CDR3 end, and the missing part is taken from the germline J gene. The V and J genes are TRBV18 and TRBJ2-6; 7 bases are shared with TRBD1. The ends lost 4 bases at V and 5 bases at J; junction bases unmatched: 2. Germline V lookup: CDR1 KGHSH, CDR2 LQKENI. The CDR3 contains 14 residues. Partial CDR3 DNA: TGTGCCAGCTCACAGGGGGCGTGGGCCAACGTC. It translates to CASSQGAWANV. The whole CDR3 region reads CASSQGAWANVLTF.

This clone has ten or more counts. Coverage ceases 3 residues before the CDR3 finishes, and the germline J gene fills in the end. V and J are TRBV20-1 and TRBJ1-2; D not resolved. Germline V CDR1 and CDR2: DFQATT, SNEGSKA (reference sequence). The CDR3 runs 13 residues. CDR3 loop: CSTTENSDYGYTF. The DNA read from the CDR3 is TGCAGCACCACAGAGAATTCCGACTATGGC.

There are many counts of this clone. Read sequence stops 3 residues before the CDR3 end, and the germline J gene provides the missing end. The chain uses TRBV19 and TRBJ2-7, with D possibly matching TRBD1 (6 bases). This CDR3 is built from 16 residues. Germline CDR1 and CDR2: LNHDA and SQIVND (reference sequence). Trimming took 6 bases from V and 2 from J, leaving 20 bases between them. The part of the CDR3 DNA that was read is TGTGCCAGTAGACCCCCGGGACACAAGGACACCTACGAG. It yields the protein CASRPPGHKDTYE. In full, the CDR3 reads CASRPPGHKDTYEQYF. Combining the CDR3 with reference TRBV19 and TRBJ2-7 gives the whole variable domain DGGITQSPKYLFRKEGQNVTLSCEQNLNHDAMYWYRQDPGQGLRLIYYSQIVNDFQKGDIAEGYSVSREKKESFPLTVTSAQKNPTAFYLCASRPPGHKDTYEQYFGPGTRLTVT.

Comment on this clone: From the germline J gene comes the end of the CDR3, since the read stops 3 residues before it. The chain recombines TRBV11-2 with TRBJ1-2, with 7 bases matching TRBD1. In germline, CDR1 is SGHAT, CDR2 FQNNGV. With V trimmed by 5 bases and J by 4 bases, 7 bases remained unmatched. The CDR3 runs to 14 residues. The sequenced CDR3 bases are TGTGCCAGCAGCCAGGGGACAGCCGCCTATGGC. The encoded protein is CASSQGTAAYG. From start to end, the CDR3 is CASSQGTAAYGYTF.

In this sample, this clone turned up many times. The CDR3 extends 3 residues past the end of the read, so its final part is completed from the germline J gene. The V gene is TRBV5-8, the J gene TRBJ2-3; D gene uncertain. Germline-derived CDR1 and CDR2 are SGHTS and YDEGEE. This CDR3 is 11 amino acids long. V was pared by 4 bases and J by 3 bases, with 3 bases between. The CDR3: CASSITDTQYF. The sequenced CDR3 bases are TGTGCCAGCAGCATAACAGATACG. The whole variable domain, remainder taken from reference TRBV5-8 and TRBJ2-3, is EAGVTQSPTHLIKTRGQQATLRCSPISGHTSVYWYQQALGLGLQFLLWYDEGEERNRGNFPPRFSGRQFPNYSSELNVNALELEDSALYLCASSITDTQYFGPGTRLTVL.

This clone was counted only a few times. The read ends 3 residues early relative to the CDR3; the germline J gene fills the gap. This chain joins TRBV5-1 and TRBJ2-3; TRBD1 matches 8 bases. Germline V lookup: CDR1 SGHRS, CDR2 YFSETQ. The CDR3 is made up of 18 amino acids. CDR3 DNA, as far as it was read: TGCGCCAGCAGCCCCGGACAGGGTACCAGGGGGTACCAAGAGACG. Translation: CASSPGQGTRGYQET. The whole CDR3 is CASSPGQGTRGYQETQYF.

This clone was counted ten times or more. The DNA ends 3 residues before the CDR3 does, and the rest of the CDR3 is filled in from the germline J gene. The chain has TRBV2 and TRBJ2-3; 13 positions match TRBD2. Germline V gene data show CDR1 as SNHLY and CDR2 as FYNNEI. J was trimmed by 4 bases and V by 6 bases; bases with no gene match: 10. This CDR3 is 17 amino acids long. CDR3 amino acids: CASRRLGLAGVPDTQYF. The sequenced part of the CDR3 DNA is TGTGCCAGCAGACGCTTAGGACTAGCGGGAGTCCCAGATACG.

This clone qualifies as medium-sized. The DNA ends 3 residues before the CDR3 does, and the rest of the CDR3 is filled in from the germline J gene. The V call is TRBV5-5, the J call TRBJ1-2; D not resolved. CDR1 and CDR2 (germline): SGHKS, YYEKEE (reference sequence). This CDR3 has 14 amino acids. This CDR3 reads CASSDRLFPYDYTF. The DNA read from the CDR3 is TGTGCCAGCAGCGATCGACTTTTTCCCTACGAC.

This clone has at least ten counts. The CDR3 sequence: CASSHYRESDTQYF. The CDR3 DNA, read in part, is TGTGCCAGCAGCCACTACAGGGAGTCAGATACG. This sequence joins TRBV7-3 and TRBJ2-3, with D maybe TRBD1 (6 bases). The CDR3 end is not reached by the read, which stops 3 residues before it; the germline J gene fills it in. Germline CDR1 SGHTA, CDR2 FQGTGA. The CDR3 has 14 residues. V was cut by 5 bases and J by 4 bases, with 13 bases left in between.

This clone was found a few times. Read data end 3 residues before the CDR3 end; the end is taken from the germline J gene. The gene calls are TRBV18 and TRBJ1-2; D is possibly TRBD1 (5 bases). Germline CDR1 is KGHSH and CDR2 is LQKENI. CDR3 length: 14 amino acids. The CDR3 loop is CASSHPGLAVDYTF. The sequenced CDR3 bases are TGTGCCAGCTCACATCCGGGACTAGCTGTCGAC.

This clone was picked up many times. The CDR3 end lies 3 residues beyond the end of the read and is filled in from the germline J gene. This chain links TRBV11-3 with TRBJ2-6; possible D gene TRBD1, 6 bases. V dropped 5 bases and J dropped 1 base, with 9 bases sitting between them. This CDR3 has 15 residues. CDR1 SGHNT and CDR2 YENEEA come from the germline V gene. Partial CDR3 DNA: TGTGCCAGCAGCACAGGGTGGTCTGGGGCCAACGTC. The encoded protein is CASSTGWSGANV. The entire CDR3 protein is CASSTGWSGANVLTF.